This T cell receptor (beta chain) was captured in a study of tissue T cells after allogeneic stem cell transplantation. Study-wide results and caveats: Motif-based clustering found tissue-specific repertoire signatures shared across patients, though few clones were shared. This small cohort was clinically heterogeneous, and sampling depth was a limitation. The study did not identify alloreactive or antigen-specific tissue TCRs, and some clones might be persisting host cells.

Only in-frame clones appear in the TCRdb table, and some are missing; sequencing was by immunoSEQ multiplex PCR. The sample contains about 9,000 clones, roughly 38% of which appear only once. This clone turned up a few times. Its antigen remains unidentified. Gene names and germline match the mouse. Sequencing ends 1 residue short of the CDR3 end; the germline J gene provides the rest. Germline values: CDR1 KGHTA, CDR2 FQNQQP. This CDR3 region has 13 residues. The time point here: mouse harvest day 14 after allogeneic transplant. Tail vein injection delivered 10^7 T-cell-depleted bone marrow cells and 10^6 splenic CD5+ T cells. This mouse GVHD model was MHC-mismatched B6 to BALB/c, profiled day 7 or 14.

This chain uses TRBV23 with TRBJ2-1; TRBD1 is taken as the D call from the table, unchecked against the DNA. The material sequenced was skin. This TCR was recovered from a female BALB/c mouse given C57BL/6 T cells with graft-versus-host disease after an allogeneic hematopoietic cell transplant. CDR3: CSSSGQGGAEQFF. The DNA read from the CDR3 is TGCTCCAGCAGTGGACAGGGGGGGGCTGAGCAGTTC.